These 6 T cell receptor beta chains were sequenced from one sample in a study of radiation and T cells in renal cell carcinoma. Libraries were prepared by immunoSEQ multiplex PCR; TCRdb keeps only in-frame clonotypes and omits some of them. The sample has about 88,000 clones, approximately 86% seen once. Time point denoted: baseline pretreatment blood. The treatment: 15 Gy SBRT to primary tumor, nephrectomy 4 weeks later. The material sequenced was blood, taken from a patient whose treatment included radiotherapy and nephrectomy. The source is a man aged 45 to 65 with renal cell carcinoma.

J is TRBJ2-2 and V is TRBV28; TRBD2 aligns across 8 bases. Germline CDR1 MDHEN, CDR2 SYDVKM. J was trimmed by 4 bases and V by 2 bases; bases with no gene match: 3. The CDR3 consists of 15 residues. Written as DNA, the CDR3 is TGTGCCAGCAGTTTACTCGGGAGGGCCACCGGGGAGCTGTTTTTT. It codes for CASSLLGRATGELFF.

This clone was counted between two and nine times. The chain is built from TRBV19 and TRBJ1-2, with D possibly TRBD1 on 5 matching bases. The CDR3 loop spans 15 amino acids. V dropped 4 bases and J dropped 6 bases, with 18 bases sitting between them. Germline loops: CDR1 LNHDA, CDR2 SQIVND (reference sequence). This CDR3 is CASSTRSDSRHGYTF. CDR3 DNA: TGTGCCAGTAGTACCCGATCCGACAGCCGACATGGCTACACCTTC.

This chain uses TRBV2 with TRBJ2-4, with TRBD1 identical over 9 bases. Germline V gene sequence: CDR1 SNHLY, CDR2 FYNNEI. The V and J ends lost 0 bases and 4 bases, in that order; junction bases with no gene match: 10. The CDR3 consists of 18 residues. CDR3 amino acids: CASSEALFAGTGKNIQYF. The DNA of the CDR3 is TGTGCCAGCAGTGAAGCGCTTTTTGCCGGGACAGGGAAAAACATTCAGTACTTC.

The genes are TRBV4-3 and TRBJ2-6; a weak D match, TRBD1 (6 bases). The CDR3 is 21 residues long. Germline CDR1 is LGHNA and CDR2 is YSLEER. V lost 1 base and J 0 bases, leaving 22 bases between the germline ends. CDR3 bases: TGCGCCAGCAGCCAAGCGTTTCTTGGGGCCAGGGGCAACTCTGGGGCCAACGTCCTGACTTTC. Its protein product is CASSQAFLGARGNSGANVLTF.

V gene TRBV2 combines with J gene TRBJ2-3, with D possibly TRBD1 on 5 matching bases. Trimming took off 3 bases at V and 6 bases at J, with 13 bases between the two ends. The CDR3 loop spans 14 amino acids. Germline V lookup: CDR1 SNHLY, CDR2 FYNNEI. The CDR3 reads CASSDQGLGDTQYF. The CDR3 bases are TGTGCCAGCAGTGATCAGGGTTTAGGGGATACGCAGTATTTT.

The rearrangement joins TRBV4-1 to TRBJ1-4; the D is unclear. The germline V gene has CDR1 MGHRA and CDR2 YSYEKL. Trimming shortened V by 1 base and J by 5 bases, and 8 bases separated the two germline ends. The CDR3 has 14 amino acids. In nucleotides, the CDR3 is TGCGCCAGCAGCCAAGCTATCAGCAATGAAAAACTGTTTTTT. This codes for CASSQAISNEKLFF.